In this sample, the clone carrying this T cell receptor (beta chain) turned up a few times. Its antigen is still unknown. TCR alpha and beta CDR3 regions were amplified from RNA using iRepertoire nested multiplex PCR. One-step reverse transcription and amplification started from around 100-400 ng of tissue mRNA or PBMC total RNA. Via MiXCR, TCRdb re-called the multiplex PCR reads, giving one row per CDR3 protein. The repertoire holds over 130,000 distinct CDR3 sequences, with roughly two fifths as singletons. These data belong to a study of glioma-infiltrating T cells. Findings of the study overall: Gliomas, especially low-grade, showed above-expected tissue-blood divergence; non-neoplastic patients showed below. CDR3 overlap between tissue and blood was very small.

V shed 2 bases and J 0 bases; nucleotides not matched to a gene: 1. Germline-derived CDR1 and CDR2 are SGHTA and FQGNSA. The CDR3 has 14 residues. Material for sequencing was glioma tissue, nonneoplastic brain tissue, or PBMCs (not recorded which). The receptor comes from a human donor with low-grade glioma or glioblastoma, undergoing nonglioma brain surgery, or in good health (not recorded which). This chain joins TRBV7-2 and TRBJ2-7; 7 positions agree with TRBD2. The CDR3 here is CASSLWTSSYEQYF. The CDR3 DNA reads as TGTGCCAGCAGCTTATGGACTAGCTCCTACGAGCAGTACTTC.